This T cell receptor (beta chain) was retrieved from a study of blood T cell repertoires in COVID-19. Germline-derived CDR1 and CDR2 are SGHRS and YFSETQ. The CDR3 runs to 15 residues. With V trimmed by 0 bases and J by 2 bases, 4 bases remained unmatched. Clones were sequenced by immunoSEQ multiplex PCR, and TCRdb holds only the in-frame ones, with some missing. Found here are about 40,000 clones, 91% of them singletons; the top ten hold 5.5% to 7%. The sequence came from a woman aged 80 or older with acute or convalescent COVID-19. The chain employs TRBV5-1 and TRBJ2-7, with 8 bases identical to TRBD2. The sequencing sample was made of peripheral blood. The CDR3 DNA reads as TGCGCCAGCAGCTTGGGGCGGGGGGCCACCTACGAGCAGTACTTC. This sequence encodes CASSLGRGATYEQYF.